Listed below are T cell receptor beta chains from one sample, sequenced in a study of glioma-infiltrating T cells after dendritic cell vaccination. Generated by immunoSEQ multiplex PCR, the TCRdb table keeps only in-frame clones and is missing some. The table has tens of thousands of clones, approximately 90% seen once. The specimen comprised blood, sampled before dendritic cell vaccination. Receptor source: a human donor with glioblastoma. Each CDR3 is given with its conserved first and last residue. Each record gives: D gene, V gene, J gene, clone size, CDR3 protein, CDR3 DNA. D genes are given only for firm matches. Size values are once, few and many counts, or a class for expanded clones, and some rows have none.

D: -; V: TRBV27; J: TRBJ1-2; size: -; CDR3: CASRDSNYGYTF; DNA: TGTGCCAGCAGAGATAGTAACTATGGCTACACCTTC
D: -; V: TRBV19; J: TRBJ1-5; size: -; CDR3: CASSIGVSRAAGNQPQHF; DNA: TGTGCCAGTAGTATAGGAGTGAGCAGGGCTGCGGGCAATCAGCCCCAGCATTTT
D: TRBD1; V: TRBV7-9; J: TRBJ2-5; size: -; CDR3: CASLADPGQGKETQYF; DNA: TGTGCCAGCCTAGCGGATCCGGGACAGGGGAAGGAGACCCAGTACTTC
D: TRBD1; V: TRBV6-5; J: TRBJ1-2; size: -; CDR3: CASSIPGQGALGYTF; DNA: TGTGCCAGCAGCATACCGGGACAGGGGGCTCTTGGCTACACCTTC
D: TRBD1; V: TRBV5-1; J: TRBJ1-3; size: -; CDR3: CASSLAGTGLGNTIYF; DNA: TGCGCCAGCAGCTTGGCTGGGACAGGGCTCGGAAACACCATATATTTT
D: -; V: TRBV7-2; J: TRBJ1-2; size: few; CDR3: CASSLAGAKGYTF; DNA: TGTGCCAGCAGCTTAGCGGGAGCCAAGGGCTACACCTTC
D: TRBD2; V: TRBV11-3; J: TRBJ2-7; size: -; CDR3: CASSLEPSGRVYEQYF; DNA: TGTGCCAGCAGCTTAGAACCTAGCGGGAGAGTCTACGAGCAGTACTTC
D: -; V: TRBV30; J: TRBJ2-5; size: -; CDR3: CAWSVGAETQYF; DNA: TGTGCCTGGAGTGTAGGAGCGGAGACCCAGTACTTC
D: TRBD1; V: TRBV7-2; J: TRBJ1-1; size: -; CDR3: CASSFAQGAGTEAFF; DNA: TGTGCCAGCAGCTTCGCTCAGGGGGCAGGCACTGAAGCTTTCTTT
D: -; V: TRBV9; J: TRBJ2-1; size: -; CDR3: CASSLLGDEQFF; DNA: TGTGCCAGCAGCCTCCTAGGAGATGAGCAGTTCTTC
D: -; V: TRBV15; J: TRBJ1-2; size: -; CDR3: CATSTTGRRDYGYTF; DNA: TGTGCCACCAGCACCACAGGACGGAGGGACTATGGCTACACCTTC
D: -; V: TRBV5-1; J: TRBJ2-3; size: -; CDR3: CASSFTRGTDTQYF; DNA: TGCGCCAGCAGCTTTACCAGGGGCACAGATACGCAGTATTTT
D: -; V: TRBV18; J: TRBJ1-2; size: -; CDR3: CASSREEDYGYTF; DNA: TGTGCCAGCTCCCGGGAGGAGGACTATGGCTACACCTTC
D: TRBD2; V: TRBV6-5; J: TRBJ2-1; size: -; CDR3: CASSQSGSYEQFF; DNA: TGTGCCAGCAGTCAAAGCGGGAGCTATGAGCAGTTCTTC
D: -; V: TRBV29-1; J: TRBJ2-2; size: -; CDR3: CSVVGREDTGELFF; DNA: TGCAGCGTTGTGGGCAGGGAGGACACCGGGGAGCTGTTTTTT
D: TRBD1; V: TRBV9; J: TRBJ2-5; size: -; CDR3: CASSVAGTGASETQYF; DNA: TGTGCCAGCAGCGTTGCCGGGACAGGCGCTTCCGAGACCCAGTACTTC
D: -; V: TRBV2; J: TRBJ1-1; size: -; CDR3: CASSEYLPGGAEAFF; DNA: TGTGCCAGCAGTGAATACTTGCCCGGCGGAGCTGAAGCTTTCTTT
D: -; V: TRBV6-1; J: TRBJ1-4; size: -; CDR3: CASSGGQGNEKLFF; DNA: TGTGCCAGCAGTGGGGGCCAGGGTAATGAAAAACTGTTTTTT
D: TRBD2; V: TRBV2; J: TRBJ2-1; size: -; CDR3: CASSGGSRTSGRGVFHEQFF; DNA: TGTGCCAGCAGTGGGGGATCGAGGACTAGCGGGAGGGGGGTGTTCCATGAGCAGTTCTTC
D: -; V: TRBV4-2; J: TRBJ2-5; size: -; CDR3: CASSQEKRAVVGSQYF; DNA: TGTGCCAGCAGCCAAGAAAAGAGAGCGGTGGTTGGGTCCCAGTACTTC
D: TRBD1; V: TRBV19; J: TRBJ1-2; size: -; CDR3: CASSTTGVNGYTF; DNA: TGTGCCAGTTCTACGACAGGGGTTAATGGCTACACCTTC
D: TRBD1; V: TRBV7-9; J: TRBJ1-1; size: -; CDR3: CASSSRQGRRKNTEAFF; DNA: TGTGCCAGCAGCTCTAGACAGGGGCGCAGAAAGAACACTGAAGCTTTCTTT
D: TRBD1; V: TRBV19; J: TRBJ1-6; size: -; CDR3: CASSRRDRDNSPLHF; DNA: TGTGCCAGTAGTAGGCGGGACAGGGATAATTCCCCCCTCCACTTT
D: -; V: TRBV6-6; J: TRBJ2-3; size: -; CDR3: CASSMTSRDTQYF; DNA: TGTGCCAGCAGCATGACTAGTCGGGATACGCAGTATTTT
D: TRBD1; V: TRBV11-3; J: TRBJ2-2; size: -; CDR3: CASIHRGWTGELFF; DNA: TGTGCCAGCATCCACAGGGGTTGGACCGGGGAGCTGTTTTTT
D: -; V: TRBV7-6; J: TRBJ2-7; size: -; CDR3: CASSARQDSYEQYF; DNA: TGTGCCAGCAGCGCAAGACAGGACTCCTACGAGCAGTACTTC
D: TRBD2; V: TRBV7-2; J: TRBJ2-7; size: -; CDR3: CASSLEVAGAYEQYF; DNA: TGTGCCAGCAGCTTAGAAGTAGCGGGGGCCTACGAGCAGTACTTC
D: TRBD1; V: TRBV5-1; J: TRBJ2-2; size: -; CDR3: CASSQTGTGGELRTGELFF; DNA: TGCGCCAGCAGCCAAACCGGGACAGGGGGCGAATTACGCACCGGGGAGCTGTTTTTT
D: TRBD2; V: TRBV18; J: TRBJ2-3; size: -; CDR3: CASSPSGGLDSQYF; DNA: TGTGCCAGCTCACCTAGCGGGGGCCTTGACTCGCAGTATTTT
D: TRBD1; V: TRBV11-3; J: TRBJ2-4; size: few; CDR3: CASSLDRAIQYF; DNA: TGTGCCAGCAGCTTGGACAGGGCGATTCAGTACTTC
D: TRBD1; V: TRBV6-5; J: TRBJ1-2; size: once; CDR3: CASSPGGTSYYGYTF; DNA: TGTGCCAGCAGTCCAGGGGGCACGTCCTACTATGGCTACACCTTC
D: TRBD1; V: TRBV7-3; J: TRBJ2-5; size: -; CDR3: CASSQTGLETQYF; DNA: TGTGCCAGCAGCCAGACAGGGTTGGAGACCCAGTACTTC
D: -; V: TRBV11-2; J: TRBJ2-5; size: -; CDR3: CASSFIRGYQETQYF; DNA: TGTGCCAGCAGCTTCATACGAGGGTACCAAGAGACCCAGTACTTC
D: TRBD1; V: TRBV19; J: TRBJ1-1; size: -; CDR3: CASTRDRGSTEAFF; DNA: TGTGCCAGTACTAGGGACAGGGGTAGCACTGAAGCTTTCTTT
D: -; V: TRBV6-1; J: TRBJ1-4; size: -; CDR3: CASRGVLFEKLFF; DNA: TGTGCCAGCCGGGGAGTGCTATTTGAAAAACTGTTTTTT
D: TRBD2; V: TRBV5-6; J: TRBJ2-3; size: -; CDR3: CASSSRTSALTDTQYF; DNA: TGTGCCAGCAGCTCCCGGACTAGCGCCCTCACAGATACGCAGTATTTT
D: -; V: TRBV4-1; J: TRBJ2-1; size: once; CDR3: CASSQSESGYNEQFF; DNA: TGCGCCAGCAGCCAATCGGAATCAGGGTACAATGAGCAGTTCTTC
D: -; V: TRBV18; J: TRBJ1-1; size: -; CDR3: CASSPISERNTEAFF; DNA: TGTGCCAGCTCACCTATATCCGAGAGGAACACTGAAGCTTTCTTT
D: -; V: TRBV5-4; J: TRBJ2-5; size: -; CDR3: CASSLQGPRETQYF; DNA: TGTGCCAGCAGCTTGCAGGGCCCCCGGGAGACCCAGTACTTC
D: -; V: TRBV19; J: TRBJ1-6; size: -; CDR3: CATSDSVNSPLHF; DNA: TGTGCCACCTCAGACAGCGTTAATTCACCCCTCCACTTT
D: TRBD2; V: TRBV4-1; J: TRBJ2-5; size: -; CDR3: CASSQDAGTSGFQETQYF; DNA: TGCGCCAGCAGCCAAGACGCGGGGACTAGCGGGTTCCAAGAGACCCAGTACTTC
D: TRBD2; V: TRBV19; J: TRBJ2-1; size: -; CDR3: CASSIPSRGRKNEQFF; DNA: TGTGCCAGTAGTATCCCCTCCCGCGGGAGAAAGAATGAGCAGTTCTTC
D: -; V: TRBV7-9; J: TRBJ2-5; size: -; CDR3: CASSLEGGVKTQYF; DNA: TGTGCCAGCAGCTTAGAAGGGGGAGTGAAGACCCAGTACTTC
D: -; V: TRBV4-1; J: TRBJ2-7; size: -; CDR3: CASSPTSLNEQYF; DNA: TGCGCCAGCAGCCCAACTTCTCTGAACGAGCAGTACTTC
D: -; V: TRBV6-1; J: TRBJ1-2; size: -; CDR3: CASSARTAIYGYTF; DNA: TGTGCCAGCAGTGCCCGGACAGCTATCTATGGCTACACCTTC
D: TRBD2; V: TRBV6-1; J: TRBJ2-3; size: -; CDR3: CASSGAGGRDTQYF; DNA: TGTGCCAGCAGTGGGGCGGGGGGCCGAGATACGCAGTATTTT
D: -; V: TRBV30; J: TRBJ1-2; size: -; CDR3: CAWSPGTFTNYGYTF; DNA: TGTGCCTGGAGTCCAGGGACATTCACTAACTATGGCTACACCTTC
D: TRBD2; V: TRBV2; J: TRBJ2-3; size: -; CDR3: CASSGTSGDTQYF; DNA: TGTGCCAGCAGTGGGACTAGCGGAGATACGCAGTATTTT
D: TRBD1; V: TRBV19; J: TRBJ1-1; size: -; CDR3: CASSSWDREFSFF; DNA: TGTGCCAGTAGTAGCTGGGACAGGGAGTTCTCTTTCTTT
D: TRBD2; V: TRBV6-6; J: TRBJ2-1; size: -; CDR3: CASGSSGGANNEQFF; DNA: TGTGCCAGCGGGAGTAGCGGGGGGGCCAACAATGAGCAGTTCTTC
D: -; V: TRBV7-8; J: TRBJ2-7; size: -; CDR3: CASSRGHLYEQYF; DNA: TGTGCCAGCAGCCGCGGACACCTTTACGAGCAGTACTTC
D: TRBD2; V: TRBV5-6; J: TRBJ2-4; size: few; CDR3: CASSFTSGIVAKNIQYF; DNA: TGTGCCAGCAGCTTTACTAGCGGGATCGTAGCCAAAAACATTCAGTACTTC
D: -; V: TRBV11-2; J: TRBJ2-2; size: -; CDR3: CASSLGGRGSGELFF; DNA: TGTGCCAGCAGCTTAGGAGGGAGGGGGAGCGGGGAGCTGTTTTTT
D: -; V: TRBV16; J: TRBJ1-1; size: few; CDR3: CASSQGREVSEAFF; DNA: TGTGCCAGCAGCCAAGGTAGGGAGGTCAGTGAAGCTTTCTTT
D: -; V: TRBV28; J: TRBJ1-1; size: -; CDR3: CASSLQGREAFF; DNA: TGTGCCAGCAGTTTACAGGGGAGGGAGGCTTTCTTT
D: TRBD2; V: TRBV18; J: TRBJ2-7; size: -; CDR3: CASSSSLAGVSNEQYF; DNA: TGTGCCAGCTCATCGTCCCTAGCGGGAGTTAGTAACGAGCAGTACTTC
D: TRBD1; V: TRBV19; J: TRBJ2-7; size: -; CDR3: CASSTRTGPSYEQYF; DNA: TGTGCCAGTAGTACTAGGACAGGGCCTTCCTACGAGCAGTACTTC
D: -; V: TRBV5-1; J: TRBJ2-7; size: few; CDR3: CASSLTDGAYEQYF; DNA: TGCGCCAGCAGCCTCACGGACGGGGCCTACGAGCAGTACTTC
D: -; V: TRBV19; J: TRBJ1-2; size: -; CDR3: CASRKGQNYGYTF; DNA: TGTGCCAGTAGAAAAGGACAGAACTATGGCTACACCTTC
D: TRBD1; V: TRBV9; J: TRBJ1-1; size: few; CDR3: CASSPQTGGITEAFF; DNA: TGTGCCAGCAGCCCCCAGACAGGGGGCATTACTGAAGCTTTCTTT